These 27 T cell receptor beta chains were all obtained from the same sample, sequenced in a study of yellow fever vaccine responses in identical twins. TCRdb called the RT-PCR reads again in MiXCR, with one record for every CDR3 protein. The table records approximately 2,800 distinct CDR3 sequences, roughly 90% of them present only once. Material: T cells from blood (PBMCs), unsorted or a sorted subset (not recorded which), obtained before or after yellow fever vaccination (not recorded which). The origin of the receptors is a female donor who received the yellow fever vaccine.

The CDR3 loop is CASSLRRGNEQFF. CDR3 DNA sequence: TGTGCCAGCAGTTTAAGGCGGGGCAATGAGCAGTTCTTC. The chain links TRBV12-3 or TRBV12-4 to TRBJ2-1, with D possibly TRBD2 on 6 matching bases. With 2 bases removed from V and 6 bases from J, the gap between germline ends came to 8 bases. The CDR3 extends over 13 amino acids.

CDR3 sequence: CSALVGAAQQFF. The CDR3 DNA follows: TGCAGCGCCCTCGTCGGGGCCGCGCAGCAGTTCTTC. The V gene is TRBV29-1, the J gene TRBJ2-1; D might be TRBD1 or TRBD2, each matching 5 bases. V dropped 7 bases and J dropped 11 bases, with 18 bases sitting between them. Germline CDR1 SQVTM, CDR2 ANQGSEA. This CDR3 spans 12 amino acids.

This chain joins TRBV3-1 and TRBJ2-1; TRBD1 matches at 8 bases. CDR1 and CDR2 (germline): LGHDT, YNNKEL (reference sequence). There are 15 residues in the CDR3. After removal of 4 bases from V and 10 bases from J, the junction contained 12 bases not matched to a gene. CDR3 bases: TGTGCCAGCAGCCCCCGGGACACAGGGGGGAAGGAGCAGTTCTTC. This codes for CASSPRDTGGKEQFF.

The chain links TRBV5-6 to TRBJ2-5; D call uncertain. Germline values: CDR1 SGHDT, CDR2 YYEEEE. V was clipped by 4 bases and J by 4 bases, with 14 bases between them. The CDR3 covers 14 residues. The CDR3 sequence: CASSLMERRETQYF. The CDR3 nucleotides are TGTGCCAGCAGCCTCATGGAAAGGAGAGAGACCCAGTACTTC.

The chain carries TRBV28 and TRBJ1-2; possibly TRBD1 for D (6 bases). Germline assignment: CDR1 MDHEN and CDR2 SYDVKM. The germline V and J ends were trimmed by 3 bases and 8 bases, with 13 bases remaining between them. There are 13 residues in the CDR3. The CDR3 protein is CASSLRGARGYTF. CDR3 DNA sequence: TGTGCCAGCAGTTTGCGGGGGGCGCGCGGCTACACCTTC.

This chain joins TRBV2 and TRBJ1-5, with a weak D call TRBD1 (6 bases). V was trimmed by 2 bases and J by 0 bases, leaving 8 bases between them. The CDR3 length is 15 residues. Per germline, CDR1 SNHLY and CDR2 FYNNEI. CDR3 sequence: CASSERGLSNQPQHF. The CDR3 DNA follows: TGTGCCAGCAGTGAACGGGGGCTTAGCAATCAGCCCCAGCATTTT.

This chain uses TRBV10-3 with TRBJ1-1; 7 bases are shared with TRBD1. The V gene end was trimmed by 0 bases and the J gene end by 5 bases; junction bases not matched to a gene: 6. CDR1 and CDR2 from the germline V gene are ENHRY and SYGVKD. This CDR3 is 15 amino acids long. In DNA form, the CDR3 reads TGTGCCATCAGTGAGTCGTACAGGGGCGGGACTGAAGCTTTCTTT. Encoded protein: CAISESYRGGTEAFF.

The chain recombines TRBV19 with TRBJ1-2; a possible D gene is TRBD1 (5 bases). The CDR3 runs to 13 residues. Germline CDR1 reads LNHDA; CDR2 reads SQIVND (reference sequence). V gave up 6 bases and J gave up 3 bases, with 11 bases separating them. The CDR3: CASRVPGDYGYTF. The CDR3 DNA reads TGTGCCAGTAGGGTTCCGGGGGACTATGGCTACACCTTC.

This chain uses TRBV18 with TRBJ2-5; 8 nucleotides agree with TRBD2. V was pared by 2 bases and J by 5 bases, with 4 bases of the junction left unmatched. CDR1 is KGHSH, CDR2 LQKENI, per germline. The CDR3 is made up of 14 amino acids. In DNA form, the CDR3 reads TGTGCCAGCTCACCAATTCCGGGAGGGGAGACCCAGTACTTC. It is translated as CASSPIPGGETQYF. The full variable domain, rest sourced from reference TRBV18 and TRBJ2-5, is NAGVMQNPRHLVRRRGQEARLRCSPMKGHSHVYWYRQLPEEGLKFMVYLQKENIIDESGMPKERFSAEFPKEGPSILRIQQVVRGDSAAYFCASSPIPGGETQYFGPGTRLLVL.

The rearrangement links TRBV5-1 to TRBJ2-7; unclear D gene. The germline CDR1 and CDR2 sequences are SGHRS and YFSETQ. Trimming took off 2 bases at V and 0 bases at J, with 9 bases between the two ends. CDR3 length: 14 amino acids. CDR3 amino acids: CASSFRQNSYEQYF. The CDR3 DNA reads as TGCGCCAGCAGCTTCAGGCAGAACTCCTACGAGCAGTACTTC.

This chain joins TRBV11-3 and TRBJ1-5; D remains unclear. The V and J ends lost 2 bases and 4 bases respectively, with 15 bases between them. The CDR3 spans 16 residues. Germline assignment: CDR1 SGHNT and CDR2 YENEEA. The DNA for the CDR3 is TGTGCCAGCAGCTTAAGGGCCGGCAGGACGAATCAGCCCCAGCATTTT. It encodes CASSLRAGRTNQPQHF.

This clonotype was recorded once. The chain is built from TRBV11-3 and TRBJ2-5; maybe TRBD1 (5 bases). CDR3 length equals 15 residues. Germline V gene data show CDR1 as SGHNT and CDR2 as YENEEA. Trimming removed 6 bases at V and 4 bases at J, with 18 bases between. The CDR3 region is CASSVRQSTAETQYF. CDR3 DNA: TGTGCCAGCAGTGTAAGACAGTCCACGGCAGAGACCCAGTACTTC. Combining the CDR3 with reference TRBV11-3 and TRBJ2-5 gives the whole variable domain EAGVVQSPRYKIIEKKQPVAFWCNPISGHNTLYWYLQNLGQGPELLIRYENEEAVDDSQLPKDRFSAERLKGVDSTLKIQPAELGDSAVYLCASSVRQSTAETQYFGPGTRLLVL.

V usage is TRBV2 and J usage is TRBJ2-7; no reliable D call. The V gene's germline CDR1 is SNHLY and CDR2 FYNNEI. The CDR3 is made up of 11 amino acids. The ends were cut back, 10 bases at V and 3 bases at J, with 10 bases in the middle. The CDR3: CATSLHYEQYF. The DNA for the CDR3 is TGTGCCACCTCACTCCACTACGAGCAGTACTTC.

This chain links TRBV29-1 with TRBJ2-1, with D hard to call. This CDR3 comprises 12 residues. Germline V CDR1 and CDR2: SQVTM, ANQGSEA. Trimming pared 3 bases from V and 4 bases from J, leaving 7 bases between. The CDR3 bases are TGCAGCGTTGATGGGATATACAATGAGCAGTTCTTC. The encoded protein is CSVDGIYNEQFF.

This clonotype was detected a few times. This chain links TRBV5-5 with TRBJ1-1, with D hard to call. V shed 1 base and J shed 1 base, with 5 bases lying between them. CDR1 is SGHKS and CDR2 is YYEKEE in the germline V gene (reference sequence). This CDR3 is 13 amino acids long. The CDR3 is CASSLRRNTEAFF. Written as DNA, the CDR3 is TGTGCCAGCAGCTTGCGACGGAACACTGAAGCTTTCTTT.

V and J are TRBV13 and TRBJ1-4; D is undetermined. The CDR3 runs to 18 residues. Germline V gene lookup returns CDR1 PRHDT and CDR2 FYEKMQ (reference sequence). The V gene lost 6 bases and the J gene lost 6 bases, with 26 bases spanning the gap. Written as DNA, the CDR3 is TGTGCCAGCAGTGTAGGCCCCCGGGTTTGGAGTCTACATGAAAAACTGTTTTTT. Protein sequence: CASSVGPRVWSLHEKLFF.

The DNA of the CDR3 is TGTGCCATCAGTGAGTCCGAGACAGGGATCACTAACTATGGCTACACCTTC. It encodes CAISESETGITNYGYTF. This chain uses TRBV10-3 with TRBJ1-2, with 7 bases matching TRBD1. The CDR3 is made up of 17 amino acids. The germline gives CDR1 ENHRY, CDR2 SYGVKD. The J segment lost 0 bases and the V segment lost 0 bases, leaving 7 bases of the junction unmatched.

This chain uses TRBV20-1 with TRBJ1-5; D call uncertain. The CDR3 has 13 residues. V was shortened by 6 bases and J by 3 bases, with 12 bases between the two germline ends. CDR1 and CDR2 from the germline V gene are DFQATT and SNEGSKA (reference sequence). CDR3 DNA sequence: TGCAGTGCCAGCGCCGGGCTCAATCAGCCCCAGCATTTT. It yields the protein CSASAGLNQPQHF.

The chain employs TRBV3-1 and TRBJ1-5; the D gene is possibly TRBD1 (5 bases). Germline V gene data show CDR1 as LGHDT and CDR2 as YNNKEL (reference sequence). Trimming stripped 4 bases from V and 2 bases from J, with 12 bases between. The CDR3 loop spans 15 amino acids. This CDR3 reads CASSPDTGGNQPQHF. The CDR3 DNA sequence: TGTGCCAGCAGCCCGGACACGGGTGGCAATCAGCCCCAGCATTTT.

The J gene is TRBJ1-2, the V gene TRBV10-3; the match to TRBD1 covers 10 bases. Germline V gene data show CDR1 as ENHRY and CDR2 as SYGVKD. Trimming cost V 4 bases and J 6 bases; bases outside gene matches: 8. The CDR3 has 15 residues. CDR3 amino acids: CAISGGQGLKNGYTF. The CDR3, as DNA: TGTGCCATCAGTGGGGGACAGGGGTTGAAGAATGGCTACACCTTC.

The rearrangement links TRBV5-1 to TRBJ2-2; D possibly corresponds to TRBD1 (6 bases). Germline V gene data show CDR1 as SGHRS and CDR2 as YFSETQ. The V gene lost 6 bases and the J gene lost 0 bases, with 15 bases spanning the gap. The CDR3 has 16 residues. CDR3 sequence: CASTLGGLTNTGELFF. In DNA form, the CDR3 reads TGCGCCAGCACCTTAGGGGGTCTTACGAACACCGGGGAGCTGTTTTTT.

CDR3 loop: CATSADSYGYTF. The CDR3 bases are TGTGCCACCAGTGCAGACAGCTATGGCTACACCTTC. The chain has TRBV24-1 and TRBJ1-2, with D possibly being TRBD1 (5 bases). The CDR3 runs to 12 residues. Germline CDR1 KGHDR, CDR2 SFDVKD. Trimming pared 5 bases from V and 4 bases from J, leaving 7 bases between.

This clonotype was observed a handful of times. CDR3 sequence reads: CATLPGTGITYGYTF. DNA for the CDR3: TGTGCCACCTTGCCTGGGACAGGGATTACCTATGGCTACACCTTC. This sequence joins TRBV10-3 and TRBJ1-2; 9 nucleotides match TRBD1. V lost 10 bases to trimming and J lost 4 bases; unmatched junction nucleotides: 13. CDR3 length: 15 residues. Per the germline V gene, CDR1 is ENHRY and CDR2 is SYGVKD.

The rearrangement uses TRBV10-3 and TRBJ2-2; D not certain. The germline CDR1 and CDR2 sequences are ENHRY and SYGVKD. The germline V and J ends were trimmed by 6 bases and 8 bases, with 10 bases remaining between them. This CDR3 comprises 12 residues. CDR3 protein: CAISAPQGELFF. The CDR3 nucleotides are TGTGCCATCAGCGCTCCTCAGGGGGAGCTGTTTTTT.

The V and J genes are TRBV23-1 and TRBJ2-7; 7 bases agree with TRBD1. TRBV23-1 falls under the ORF class, with uncertain function. With V trimmed by 2 bases and J by 0 bases, 7 bases remained unmatched. There are 16 residues in the CDR3. The CDR3 bases are TGCGCCAGCAGTCAAAACAGGGGTTGGAGCTCCTACGAGCAGTACTTC. Its protein product is CASSQNRGWSSYEQYF.

The gene calls are TRBV4-2 and TRBJ2-1; 9 bases align to TRBD1. Germline loops: CDR1 LGHNA, CDR2 YNFKEQ. The length of the CDR3 is 15 residues. V lost 6 bases to trimming and J lost 2 bases; unmatched junction nucleotides: 5. CDR3 bases: TGTGCCAGCAGAAAGGGACAGGGCGCCTACAATGAGCAGTTCTTC. The encoded protein is CASRKGQGAYNEQFF.

This clonotype was seen a few times. The rearrangement links TRBV23-1 to TRBJ1-6; D not resolved. TRBV23-1 is filed as an ORF, its function uncertain. This CDR3 has 16 residues. V lost 2 bases and J 9 bases, leaving 17 bases between the germline ends. This CDR3 reads CASSQTPIERISPLHF. CDR3 bases: TGCGCCAGCAGTCAAACCCCTATTGAGCGAATTTCACCCCTCCACTTT.